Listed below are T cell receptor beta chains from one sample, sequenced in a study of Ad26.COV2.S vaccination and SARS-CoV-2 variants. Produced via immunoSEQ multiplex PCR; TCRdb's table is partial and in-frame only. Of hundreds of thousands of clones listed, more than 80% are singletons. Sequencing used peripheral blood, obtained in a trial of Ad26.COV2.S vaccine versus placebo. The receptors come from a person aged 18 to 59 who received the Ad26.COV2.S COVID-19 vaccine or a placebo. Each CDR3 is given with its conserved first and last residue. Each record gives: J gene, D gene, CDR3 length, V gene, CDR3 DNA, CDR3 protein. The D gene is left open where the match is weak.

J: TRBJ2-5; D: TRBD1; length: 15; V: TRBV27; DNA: TGTGCCAGCAGTTCATCCGCGGACAGGGGAGAGACCCAGTACTTC; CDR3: CASSSSADRGETQYF
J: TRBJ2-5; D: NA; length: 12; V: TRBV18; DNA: TGTGCCAGCTCCCCCATCCAGGAGACCCAGTACTTC; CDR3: CASSPIQETQYF
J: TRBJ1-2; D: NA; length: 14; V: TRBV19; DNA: TGTGCCAGTAGTTCTTCGGGAGTTAACTATGGCTACACCTTC; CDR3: CASSSSGVNYGYTF
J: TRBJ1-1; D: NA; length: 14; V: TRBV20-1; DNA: TGCAGTGCTAGTCGGGGAGGGCTGAACACTGAAGCTTTCTTT; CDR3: CSASRGGLNTEAFF
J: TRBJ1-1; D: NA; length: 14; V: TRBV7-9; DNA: TGTGCCAGCAGGGGAGGTTCAGTGAACACTGAAGCTTTCTTT; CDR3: CASRGGSVNTEAFF
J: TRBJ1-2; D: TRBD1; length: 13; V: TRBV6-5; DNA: TGTGCCAGCACTCAGACAGGGGACTATGGCTACACCTTC; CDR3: CASTQTGDYGYTF
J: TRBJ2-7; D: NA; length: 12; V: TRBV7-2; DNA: TGTGCCAGCAGCTACCCGGACACCCGGGGGTACTTC; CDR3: CASSYPDTRGYF
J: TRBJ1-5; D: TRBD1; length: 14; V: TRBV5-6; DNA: TGTGCCAGCAGCTGGACAGGGGGCGATCAGCCCCAGCATTTT; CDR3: CASSWTGGDQPQHF
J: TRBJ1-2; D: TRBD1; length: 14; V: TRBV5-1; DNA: TGCGCCAGCAGCCCGGGAGGGACAGGGGACGGCTACACCTTC; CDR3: CASSPGGTGDGYTF
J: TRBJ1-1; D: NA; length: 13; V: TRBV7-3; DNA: TGTGCCAGCAGCTTATTTCAGGACACTGAAGCTTTCTTT; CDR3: CASSLFQDTEAFF
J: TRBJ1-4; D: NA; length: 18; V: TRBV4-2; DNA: TGTGCCAGCAGCCCAACAGGGTTACGGGGAGTAACTAATGAAAAACTGTTTTTT; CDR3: CASSPTGLRGVTNEKLFF
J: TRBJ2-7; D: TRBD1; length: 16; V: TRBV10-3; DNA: TGTGCCATCAATGACTATACAGACAGGGGCCGGTCCGAGCAGTACTTC; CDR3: CAINDYTDRGRSEQYF
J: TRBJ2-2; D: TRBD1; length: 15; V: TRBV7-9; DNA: TGTGCCAGCAGCTTGGGGACAGGGTCCACCGGGGAGCTGTTTTTT; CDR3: CASSLGTGSTGELFF
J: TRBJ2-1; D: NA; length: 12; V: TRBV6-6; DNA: TGTGCCAGCACCGTAGGATACAATGAGCAGTTCTTC; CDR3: CASTVGYNEQFF
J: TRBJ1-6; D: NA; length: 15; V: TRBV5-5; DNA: TGTGCCAGCGGCACAGGGAGCTCCTATAATTCACCCCTCCACTTT; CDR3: CASGTGSSYNSPLHF
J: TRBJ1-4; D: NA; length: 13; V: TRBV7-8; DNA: TGTGCCAGCAGCTCCCAGGGAGGAGAAAAACTGTTTTTT; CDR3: CASSSQGGEKLFF